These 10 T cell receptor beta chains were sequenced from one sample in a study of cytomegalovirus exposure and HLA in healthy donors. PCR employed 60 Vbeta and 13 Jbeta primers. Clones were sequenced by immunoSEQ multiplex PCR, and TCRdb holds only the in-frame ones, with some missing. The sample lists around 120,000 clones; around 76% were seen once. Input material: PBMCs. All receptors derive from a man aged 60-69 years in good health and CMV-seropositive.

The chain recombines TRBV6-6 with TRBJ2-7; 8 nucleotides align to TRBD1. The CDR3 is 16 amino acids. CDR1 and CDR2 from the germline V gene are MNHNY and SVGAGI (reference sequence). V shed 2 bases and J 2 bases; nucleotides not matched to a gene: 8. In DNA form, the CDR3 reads TGTGCCAGCAGTTACCCAGGGGGCGAAGGCGCCTACGAGCAGTACTTC. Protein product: CASSYPGGEGAYEQYF.

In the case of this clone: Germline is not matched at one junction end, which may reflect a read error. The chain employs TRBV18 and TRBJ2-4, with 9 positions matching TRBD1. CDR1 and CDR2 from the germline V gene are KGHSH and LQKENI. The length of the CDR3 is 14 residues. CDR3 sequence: CASSPLDRGNSQYF. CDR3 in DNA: TGTGCCAGCTCACCACTGGACAGGGGTAACAGTCAGTACTTC.

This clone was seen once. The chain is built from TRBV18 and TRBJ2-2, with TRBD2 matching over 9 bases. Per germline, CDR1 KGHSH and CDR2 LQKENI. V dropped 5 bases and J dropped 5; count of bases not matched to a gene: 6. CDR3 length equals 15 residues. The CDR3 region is CASSNGAGGTGELFF. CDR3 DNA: TGTGCCAGCTCAAATGGAGCGGGAGGAACCGGGGAGCTGTTTTTT.

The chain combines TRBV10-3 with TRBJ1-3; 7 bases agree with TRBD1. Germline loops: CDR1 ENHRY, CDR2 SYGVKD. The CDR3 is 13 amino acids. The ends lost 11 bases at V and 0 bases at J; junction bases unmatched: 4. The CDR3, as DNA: TGTGCCGTCGGGACAGACTCTGGAAACACCATATATTTT. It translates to CAVGTDSGNTIYF.

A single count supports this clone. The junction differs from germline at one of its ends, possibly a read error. This CDR3 is CASRLSWANPYEQYF. The DNA of the CDR3 is TGTGCCAGCAGGTTATCCTGGGCCAATCCCTACGAGCAGTACTTC. This chain links TRBV27 with TRBJ2-7, with D uncertain. The CDR3 is 15 amino acids. Looked up from germline, CDR1 is MNHEY and CDR2 is SMNVEV (reference sequence).

The CDR3 coding sequence is TGTGCCAGCAGTAAGGGGGGACTAGCGGGAGTCACAGATACGCAGTATTTT. Protein sequence: CASSKGGLAGVTDTQYF. The rearrangement links TRBV28 to TRBJ2-3, with 14 bases matching TRBD2. Trimming removed 5 bases from V and 2 bases from J; junction bases left unmatched: 6. CDR3 size: 17 residues. Germline V gene data show CDR1 as MDHEN and CDR2 as SYDVKM.

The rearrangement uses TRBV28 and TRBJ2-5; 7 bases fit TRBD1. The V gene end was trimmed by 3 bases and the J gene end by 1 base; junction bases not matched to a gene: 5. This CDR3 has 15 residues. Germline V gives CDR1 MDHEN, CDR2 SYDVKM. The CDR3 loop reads CASSFKGAFQETQYF. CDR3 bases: TGTGCCAGCAGTTTTAAGGGGGCCTTCCAAGAGACCCAGTACTTC.

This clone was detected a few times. CDR3 sequence reads: CASSSQGQETQYF. The CDR3 nucleotides read TGCGCCAGCAGCTCACAGGGTCAAGAGACCCAGTACTTC. The chain has TRBV5-1 and TRBJ2-5; tentatively, D is TRBD1 (6 bases). The CDR3 extends over 13 amino acids. Trimming took off 3 bases at V and 2 bases at J, with 8 bases between the two ends. Germline V gene sequence: CDR1 SGHRS, CDR2 YFSETQ. Looking up the rest from reference TRBV5-1 and TRBJ2-5 gives the full variable domain: KAGVTQTPRYLIKTRGQQVTLSCSPISGHRSVSWYQQTPGQGLQFLFEYFSETQRNKGNFPGRFSGRQFSNSRSEMNVSTLELGDSALYLCASSSQGQETQYFGPGTRLLVL.

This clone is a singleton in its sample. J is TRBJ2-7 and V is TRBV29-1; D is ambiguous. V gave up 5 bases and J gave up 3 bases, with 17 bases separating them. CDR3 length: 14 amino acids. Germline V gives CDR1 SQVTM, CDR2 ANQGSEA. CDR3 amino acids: CSVINQALDYEQYF. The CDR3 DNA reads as TGCAGCGTTATCAATCAGGCTCTGGACTACGAGCAGTACTTC.

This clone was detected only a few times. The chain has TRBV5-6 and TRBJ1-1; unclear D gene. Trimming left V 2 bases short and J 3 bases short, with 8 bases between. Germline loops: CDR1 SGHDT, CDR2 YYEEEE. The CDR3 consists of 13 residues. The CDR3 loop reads CASSFAGDTEAFF. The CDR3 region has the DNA TGTGCCAGCAGCTTTGCCGGGGACACTGAAGCTTTCTTT. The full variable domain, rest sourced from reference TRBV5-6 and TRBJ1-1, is DAGVTQSPTHLIKTRGQQVTLRCSPKSGHDTVSWYQQALGQGPQFIFQYYEEEERQRGNFPDRFSGHQFPNYSSELNVNALLLGDSALYLCASSFAGDTEAFFGQGTRLTVV.